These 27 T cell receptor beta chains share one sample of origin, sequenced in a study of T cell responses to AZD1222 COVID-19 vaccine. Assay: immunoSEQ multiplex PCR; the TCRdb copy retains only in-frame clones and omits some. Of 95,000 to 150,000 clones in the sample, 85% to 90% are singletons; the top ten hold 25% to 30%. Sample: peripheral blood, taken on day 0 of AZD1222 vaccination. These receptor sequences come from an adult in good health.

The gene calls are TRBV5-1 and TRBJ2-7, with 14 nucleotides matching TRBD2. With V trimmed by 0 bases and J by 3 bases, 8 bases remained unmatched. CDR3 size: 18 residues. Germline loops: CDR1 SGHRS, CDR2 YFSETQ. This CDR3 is CASSLATGTSGGFYEQYF. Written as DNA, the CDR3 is TGCGCCAGCAGCTTGGCCACCGGGACTAGCGGGGGCTTCTACGAGCAGTACTTC.

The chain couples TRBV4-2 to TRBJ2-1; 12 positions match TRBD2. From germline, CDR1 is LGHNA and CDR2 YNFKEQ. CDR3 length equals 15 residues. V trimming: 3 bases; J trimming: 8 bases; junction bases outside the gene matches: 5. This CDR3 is CASSQARTSGDEQFF. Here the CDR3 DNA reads TGTGCCAGCAGCCAGGCCCGGACTAGCGGGGATGAGCAGTTCTTC.

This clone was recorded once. CDR3 DNA: TGCAGCGTTGAAGGCTATTCCCCTAGGGCAGGAAACACCATATATTTT. Encoded protein: CSVEGYSPRAGNTIYF. The genes are TRBV29-1 and TRBJ1-3, with D hard to call. The V and J ends lost 1 base and 4 bases respectively, with 17 bases between them. The CDR3 spans 16 residues. Per germline, CDR1 SQVTM and CDR2 ANQGSEA.

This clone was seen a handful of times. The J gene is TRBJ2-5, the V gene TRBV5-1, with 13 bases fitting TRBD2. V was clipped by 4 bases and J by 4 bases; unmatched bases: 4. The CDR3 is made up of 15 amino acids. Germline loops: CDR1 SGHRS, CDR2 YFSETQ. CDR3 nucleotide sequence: TGCGCCAGCAGCCCGACTAGCGGGGGGAGAGAGACCCAGTACTTC. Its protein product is CASSPTSGGRETQYF.

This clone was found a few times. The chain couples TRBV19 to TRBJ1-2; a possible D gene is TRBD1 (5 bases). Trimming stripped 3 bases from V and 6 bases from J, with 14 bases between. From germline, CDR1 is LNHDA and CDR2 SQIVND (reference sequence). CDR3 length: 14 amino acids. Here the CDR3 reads CASSIPGHVDGYTF. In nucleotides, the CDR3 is TGTGCCAGTAGTATTCCCGGACACGTGGATGGCTACACCTTC.

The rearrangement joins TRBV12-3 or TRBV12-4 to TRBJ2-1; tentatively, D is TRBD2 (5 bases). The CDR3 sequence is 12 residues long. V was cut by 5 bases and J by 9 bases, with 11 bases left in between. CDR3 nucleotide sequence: TGTGCCAGCAGTCGCCTAGCCGCTGAGCAGTTCTTC. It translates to CASSRLAAEQFF.

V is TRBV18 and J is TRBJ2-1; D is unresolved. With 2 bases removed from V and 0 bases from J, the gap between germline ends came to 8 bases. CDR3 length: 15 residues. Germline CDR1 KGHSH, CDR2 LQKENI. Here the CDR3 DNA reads TGTGCCAGCTCACCAATCCAAAGCTCCTACAATGAGCAGTTCTTC. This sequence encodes CASSPIQSSYNEQFF.

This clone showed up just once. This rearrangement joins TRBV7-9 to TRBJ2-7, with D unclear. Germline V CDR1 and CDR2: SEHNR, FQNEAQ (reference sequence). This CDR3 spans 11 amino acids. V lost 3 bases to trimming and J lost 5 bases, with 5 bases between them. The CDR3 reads CASSLRDEQYF. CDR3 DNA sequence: TGTGCCAGCAGCTTGAGAGACGAGCAGTACTTC.

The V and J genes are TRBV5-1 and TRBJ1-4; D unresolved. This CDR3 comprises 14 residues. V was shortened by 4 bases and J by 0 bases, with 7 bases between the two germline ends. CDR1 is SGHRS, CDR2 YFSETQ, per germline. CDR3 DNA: TGCGCCAGCAGCCCGACCGCAACTAATGAAAAACTGTTTTTT. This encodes CASSPTATNEKLFF. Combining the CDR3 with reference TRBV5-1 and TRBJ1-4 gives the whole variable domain KAGVTQTPRYLIKTRGQQVTLSCSPISGHRSVSWYQQTPGQGLQFLFEYFSETQRNKGNFPGRFSGRQFSNSRSEMNVSTLELGDSALYLCASSPTATNEKLFFGSGTQLSVL.

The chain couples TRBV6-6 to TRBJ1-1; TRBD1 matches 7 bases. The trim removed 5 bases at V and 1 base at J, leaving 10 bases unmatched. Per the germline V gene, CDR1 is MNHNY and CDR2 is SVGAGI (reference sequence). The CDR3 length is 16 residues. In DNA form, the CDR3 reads TGTGCCAGCAGTCGAGGGACAGCCGGTGGGAACACTGAAGCTTTCTTT. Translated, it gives CASSRGTAGGNTEAFF.

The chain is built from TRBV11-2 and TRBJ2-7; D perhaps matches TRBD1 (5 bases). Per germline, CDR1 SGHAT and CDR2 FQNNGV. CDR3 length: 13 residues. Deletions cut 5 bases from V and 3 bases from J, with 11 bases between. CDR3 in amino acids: CASSHTDSYEQYF. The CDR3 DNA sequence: TGTGCCAGCAGCCACACTGACAGCTACGAGCAGTACTTC.

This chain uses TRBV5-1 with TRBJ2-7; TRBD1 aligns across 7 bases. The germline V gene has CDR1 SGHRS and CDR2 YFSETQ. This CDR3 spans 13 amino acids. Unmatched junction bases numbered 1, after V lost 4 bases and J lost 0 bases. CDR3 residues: CASSDRDSYEQYF. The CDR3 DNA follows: TGCGCCAGCAGCGACAGGGACTCCTACGAGCAGTACTTC.

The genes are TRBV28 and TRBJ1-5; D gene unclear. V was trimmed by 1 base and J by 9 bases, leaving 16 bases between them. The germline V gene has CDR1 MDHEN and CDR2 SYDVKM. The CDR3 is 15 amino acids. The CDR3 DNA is TGTGCCAGCAGTTTATCCTCAACAAAATCGGCGCCCCAGCATTTT. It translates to CASSLSSTKSAPQHF.

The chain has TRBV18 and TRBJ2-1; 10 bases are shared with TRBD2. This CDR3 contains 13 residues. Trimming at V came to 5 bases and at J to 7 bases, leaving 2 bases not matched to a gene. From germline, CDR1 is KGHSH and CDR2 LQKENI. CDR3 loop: CASSLAGGNEQFF. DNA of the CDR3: TGTGCCAGCTCATTAGCGGGAGGAAATGAGCAGTTCTTC.

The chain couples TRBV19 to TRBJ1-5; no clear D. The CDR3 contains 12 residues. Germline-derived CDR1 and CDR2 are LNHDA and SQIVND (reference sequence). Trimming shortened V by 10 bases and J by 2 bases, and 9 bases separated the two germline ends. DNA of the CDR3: TGTGCCACCGAGGTTGGCAATCAGCCCCAGCATTTT. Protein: CATEVGNQPQHF. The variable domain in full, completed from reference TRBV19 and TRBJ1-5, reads DGGITQSPKYLFRKEGQNVTLSCEQNLNHDAMYWYRQDPGQGLRLIYYSQIVNDFQKGDIAEGYSVSREKKESFPLTVTSAQKNPTAFYLCATEVGNQPQHFGDGTRLSIL.

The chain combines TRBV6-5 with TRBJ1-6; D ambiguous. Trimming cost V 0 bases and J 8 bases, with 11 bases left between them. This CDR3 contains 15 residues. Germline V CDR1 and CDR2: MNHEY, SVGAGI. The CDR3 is CASSYSRGSDSPLHF. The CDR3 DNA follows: TGTGCCAGCAGTTACTCTCGTGGGTCGGATTCACCCCTCCACTTT.

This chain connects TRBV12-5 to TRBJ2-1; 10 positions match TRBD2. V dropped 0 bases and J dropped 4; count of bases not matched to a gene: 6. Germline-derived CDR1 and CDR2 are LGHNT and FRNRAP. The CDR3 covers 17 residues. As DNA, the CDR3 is TGTGCTAGTGGTTTGGTACCGGGGACTAGCGCTTACAATGAGCAGTTCTTC. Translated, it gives CASGLVPGTSAYNEQFF.

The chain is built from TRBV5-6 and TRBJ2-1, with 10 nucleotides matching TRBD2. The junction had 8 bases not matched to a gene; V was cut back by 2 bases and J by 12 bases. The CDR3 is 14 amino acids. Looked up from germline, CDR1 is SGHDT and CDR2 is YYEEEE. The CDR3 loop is CASSFLAGGTRQFF. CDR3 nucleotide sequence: TGTGCCAGCAGCTTTTTAGCGGGAGGAACCAGGCAGTTCTTC.

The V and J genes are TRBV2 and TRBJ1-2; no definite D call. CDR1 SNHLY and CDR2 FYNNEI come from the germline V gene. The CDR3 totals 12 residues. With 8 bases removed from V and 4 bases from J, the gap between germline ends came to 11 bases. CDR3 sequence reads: CASGARGYGYTF. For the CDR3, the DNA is TGTGCCAGCGGAGCCCGCGGCTATGGCTACACCTTC.

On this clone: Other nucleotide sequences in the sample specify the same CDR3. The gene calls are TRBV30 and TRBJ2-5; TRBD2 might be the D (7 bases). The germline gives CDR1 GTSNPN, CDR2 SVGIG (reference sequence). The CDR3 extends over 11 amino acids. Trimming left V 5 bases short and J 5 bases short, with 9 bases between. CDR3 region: CAWSGGETQYF. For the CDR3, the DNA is TGTGCCTGGTCGGGGGGCGAGACCCAGTACTTC.

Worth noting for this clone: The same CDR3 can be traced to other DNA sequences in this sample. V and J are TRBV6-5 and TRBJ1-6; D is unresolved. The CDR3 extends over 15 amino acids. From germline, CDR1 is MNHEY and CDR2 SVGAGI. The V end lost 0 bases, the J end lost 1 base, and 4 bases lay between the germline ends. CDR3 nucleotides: TGTGCCAGCAGTTACTCCGCTTCCTATAATTCACCCCTCCACTTT. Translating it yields CASSYSASYNSPLHF.

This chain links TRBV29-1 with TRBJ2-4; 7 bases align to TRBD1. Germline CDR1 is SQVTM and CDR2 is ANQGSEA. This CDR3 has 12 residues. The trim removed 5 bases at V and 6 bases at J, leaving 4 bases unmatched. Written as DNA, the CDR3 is TGCAGCGTTCGGACAGGACTAAACATTCAGTACTTC. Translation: CSVRTGLNIQYF.

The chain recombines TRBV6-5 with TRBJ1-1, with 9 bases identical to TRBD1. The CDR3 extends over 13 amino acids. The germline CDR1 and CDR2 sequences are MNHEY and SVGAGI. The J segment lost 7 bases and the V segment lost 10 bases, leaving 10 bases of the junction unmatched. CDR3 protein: CATGRTGGNEAFF. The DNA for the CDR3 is TGTGCCACTGGACGAACAGGGGGCAATGAAGCTTTCTTT.

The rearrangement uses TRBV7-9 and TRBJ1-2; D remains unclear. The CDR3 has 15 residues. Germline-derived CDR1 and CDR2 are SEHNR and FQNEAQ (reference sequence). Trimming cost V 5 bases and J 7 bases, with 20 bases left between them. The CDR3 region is CASSGRSLGSGGYTF. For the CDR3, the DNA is TGTGCCAGCAGCGGGAGGTCCTTGGGCTCGGGTGGCTACACCTTC.

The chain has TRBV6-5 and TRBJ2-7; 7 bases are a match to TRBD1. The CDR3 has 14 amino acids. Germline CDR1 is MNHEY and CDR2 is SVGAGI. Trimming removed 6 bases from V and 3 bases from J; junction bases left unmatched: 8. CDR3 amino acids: CASRGFDRVYEQYF. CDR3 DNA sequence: TGTGCCAGCAGGGGCTTCGACAGGGTCTACGAGCAGTACTTC.

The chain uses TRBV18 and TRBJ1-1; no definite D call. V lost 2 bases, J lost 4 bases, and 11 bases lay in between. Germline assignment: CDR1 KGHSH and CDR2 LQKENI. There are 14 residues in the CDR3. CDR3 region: CASSPMGSGTEAFF. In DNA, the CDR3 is TGTGCCAGCTCACCAATGGGATCGGGCACTGAAGCTTTCTTT.

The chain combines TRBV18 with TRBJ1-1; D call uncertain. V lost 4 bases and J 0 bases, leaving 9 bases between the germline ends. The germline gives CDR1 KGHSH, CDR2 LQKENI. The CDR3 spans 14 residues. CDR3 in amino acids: CASSRGGMNTEAFF. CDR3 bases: TGTGCCAGCTCACGCGGAGGAATGAACACTGAAGCTTTCTTT. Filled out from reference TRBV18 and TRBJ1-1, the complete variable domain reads NAGVMQNPRHLVRRRGQEARLRCSPMKGHSHVYWYRQLPEEGLKFMVYLQKENIIDESGMPKERFSAEFPKEGPSILRIQQVVRGDSAAYFCASSRGGMNTEAFFGQGTRLTVV.